This is a list of T cell receptor beta chains from one sample in a study of blood T cell repertoires in COVID-19. Profiled with immunoSEQ multiplex PCR; TCRdb holds only in-frame clones, not every one. The sample records 170,000 or so clones, roughly 86% being singletons. The specimen sequenced was peripheral blood. These receptors originate from a man aged 35 to 55 with active or convalescent COVID-19. CDR3s include the opening cysteine and the closing phenylalanine or tryptophan. Fields, in order: D gene, V gene, clone size, J gene, CDR3 length, CDR3 DNA, CDR3 protein. The D gene is left open where the match is weak. Clone sizes are given selectively: once, few, many, or a class where the clone is expanded.

TRBD2	TRBV3-1/TRBV3-2	.	TRBJ2-2	16	TGTGCCAGCAGCCAAGTGATAGCGGGGGGGCCCGGGGAGCTGTTTTTT	CASSQVIAGGPGELFF
TRBD2	TRBV6-2/TRBV6-3	.	TRBJ2-1	14	TGTGCCAGCAGTAGACTGAGCGGGGGGGATGAGCAGTTCTTC	CASSRLSGGDEQFF
TRBD1	TRBV12-3/TRBV12-4	.	TRBJ1-2	13	TGTGCCAGCTCCCTACAGGGGACGGATGGCTACACCTTC	CASSLQGTDGYTF
.	TRBV5-6	.	TRBJ1-1	14	TGTGCCAGCAGCTTGGCCGCAGGGAACACTGAAGCTTTCTTT	CASSLAAGNTEAFF
.	TRBV19	.	TRBJ1-4	13	TGTGCCAGTAGGTTGCAGGGAAATGAAAAACTGTTTTTT	CASRLQGNEKLFF
TRBD1	TRBV2	.	TRBJ1-6	13	TGTGCCAGAAGACAGGGATCGGATTCACCCCTCCACTTT	CARRQGSDSPLHF
TRBD2	TRBV7-2	once	TRBJ2-7	18	TGTGCCAGCAGCCCACCGACTAGCGGGGGGTACTTGTCCTACGAGCAGTACTTC	CASSPPTSGGYLSYEQYF
TRBD1	TRBV5-1	few	TRBJ2-2	15	TGCGCCAGCAGCCCCGACAGGGTCGGCACCGGGGAGCTGTTTTTT	CASSPDRVGTGELFF
TRBD1	TRBV18	.	TRBJ1-1	13	TGTGCCAGCTCCCCAGATATGACAGGGCTTGCTTTCTTT	CASSPDMTGLAFF
.	TRBV12-3/TRBV12-4	once	TRBJ2-5	13	TGTGCCAGCAGTTTAGACGGATGGAGCGACCAGTACTTC	CASSLDGWSDQYF
.	TRBV30	.	TRBJ1-1	13	TGTGCCTGGAGTGTAATGTCCTACACTGAAGCTTTCTTT	CAWSVMSYTEAFF
TRBD1	TRBV18	.	TRBJ2-5	15	TGTGCCAGCTCAAAAGCCGGGACAGGGGCAGAGACCCAGTACTTC	CASSKAGTGAETQYF
.	TRBV3-1/TRBV3-2	few	TRBJ1-6	16	TGTGCCAGCAGCCAAGATTCGTTACTAATACCCCCACCCCTCCACTTT	CASSQDSLLIPPPLHF
.	TRBV28	.	TRBJ1-2	13	TGTGCCATTCCGAACACAGGGAACTATGGCTACACCTTC	CAIPNTGNYGYTF
.	TRBV27	.	TRBJ2-2	14	TGTGCCAGCAGTCAAATCCGGGGGACCGGGGAGCTGTTTTTT	CASSQIRGTGELFF
TRBD1	TRBV5-1	.	TRBJ2-1	16	TGCGCCAGCAGCCCCACATCCGGGACAGGAGACAATGAGCAGTTCTTC	CASSPTSGTGDNEQFF
TRBD1	TRBV5-1	.	TRBJ1-3	18	TGCGCCAGCAGCCCCATGGGACAGCTCCTGAGCTCTGGAAACACCATATATTTT	CASSPMGQLLSSGNTIYF
.	TRBV14	.	TRBJ2-1	15	TGTGCCAGCAGCCAGTGGAGTAGCTCCTACAATGAGCAGTTCTTC	CASSQWSSSYNEQFF
.	TRBV6-5	.	TRBJ1-1	11	TGTGCCAGCACCAAGAACACTGAAGCTTTCTTT	CASTKNTEAFF
.	TRBV6-5	few	TRBJ1-6	15	TGTGCCAGCAGTTACGTTGACGGGGATGATTCACCCCTCCACTTT	CASSYVDGDDSPLHF
.	TRBV18	once	TRBJ1-6	15	TGTGCCAGCTCCTCAGGACAGTCTTATAATTCACCCCTCCACTTT	CASSSGQSYNSPLHF
.	TRBV27	.	TRBJ2-1	16	TGTGCCAGCAGGACCCCCTACGGGGAGTTGAACAATGAGCAGTTCTTC	CASRTPYGELNNEQFF
.	TRBV6-1	.	TRBJ1-5	17	TGTGCCAGCAGTGAACTGAACACAGGGATCGGCAATCAGCCCCAGCATTTT	CASSELNTGIGNQPQHF
.	TRBV10-2	.	TRBJ2-3	14	TGCGCCAGCAGTGTCGGCAGGGCCACAGATACGCAGTATTTT	CASSVGRATDTQYF
TRBD2	TRBV9	.	TRBJ2-1	15	TGTGCCAGCAGCGTAGGGTCTAGCGGCTGGTATGAGCAGTTCTTC	CASSVGSSGWYEQFF
.	TRBV7-9	.	TRBJ1-3	14	TGTGCCAGCAGCCCTTCAGGGGCTGGAAACACCATATATTTT	CASSPSGAGNTIYF
.	TRBV7-2	.	TRBJ1-1	14	TGTGCCAGCAGCACCTCGGAGGGAAACACTGAAGCTTTCTTT	CASSTSEGNTEAFF
.	TRBV3-1/TRBV3-2	once	TRBJ2-1	16	TGTGCCAGCAGCCAAGATCTAACAGGGTGGAAGGATGAGCAGTTCTTC	CASSQDLTGWKDEQFF
TRBD1	TRBV6-2/TRBV6-3	.	TRBJ1-2	16	TGTGCCAGCAGCTCCTCACTTACAGGGGCCCCATATGGCTACACCTTC	CASSSSLTGAPYGYTF
TRBD1	TRBV3-1/TRBV3-2	.	TRBJ1-2	16	TGTGCCAGCAGCCCGCACCCCCGGACAGGGGTCTATGGCTACACCTTC	CASSPHPRTGVYGYTF
TRBD1	TRBV5-6	.	TRBJ2-7	13	TGTGCCAGCAGCTTGACAGGGGGCTCCGAGCAGTACTTC	CASSLTGGSEQYF
TRBD1	TRBV9	.	TRBJ1-3	16	TGTGCCAGCAGCGACAGGGGGCTGGGTAGTGGAAACACCATATATTTT	CASSDRGLGSGNTIYF
.	TRBV29-1	.	TRBJ2-7	13	TGCAGCGTTGGGCGGGGAAATGGTTACGAGCAGTACTTC	CSVGRGNGYEQYF
.	TRBV7-2	.	TRBJ1-2	13	TGTGCCAGCAGCTTATCGCGGGATGAGGGCTACACCTTC	CASSLSRDEGYTF
.	TRBV7-2	.	TRBJ2-7	16	TGTGCCAGCAGCTTAGTGGGCAGCACCCTCTCCTACGAGCAGTACTTC	CASSLVGSTLSYEQYF
TRBD1	TRBV15	.	TRBJ1-6	17	TGTGCCACAGGACTGAGGACAGGAAGCTCCTATAATTCACCCCTCCACTTT	CATGLRTGSSYNSPLHF
.	TRBV18	.	TRBJ1-2	14	TGTGCCAGCTCACCAGGGGGGGCCGGCTATGGCTACACCTTC	CASSPGGAGYGYTF
.	TRBV28	.	TRBJ1-4	14	TGTGCCAGCAGTTTCGGGGTCTCTAATGAAAAACTGTTTTTT	CASSFGVSNEKLFF
.	TRBV4-2	.	TRBJ2-7	13	TGTGCCAGCAGCCAAGAGCTCAGGGACGAGCAGTACTTC	CASSQELRDEQYF
.	TRBV6-5	once	TRBJ1-4	13	TGTGCCATCGCCTCTGGGGCATGGGAAAAACTGTTTTTT	CAIASGAWEKLFF
.	TRBV4-1	few	TRBJ2-7	12	TGCGCCAGCAGCCACGAGGGCTACGAGCAGTACTTC	CASSHEGYEQYF
.	TRBV4-1	once	TRBJ1-5	16	TGCGCCAGCAGCCCGCAGGCTAACAGGGATAATCAGCCCCAGCATTTT	CASSPQANRDNQPQHF
.	TRBV9	.	TRBJ2-2	16	TGTGCCAGCAGCGTCCCCAGGGCATGGGACACCGGGGAGCTGTTTTTT	CASSVPRAWDTGELFF
TRBD2	TRBV12-3/TRBV12-4	.	TRBJ2-5	12	TGTGCCAGCACCCCGGGGGGGGAGACCCAGTACTTC	CASTPGGETQYF
.	TRBV7-8	.	TRBJ1-5	14	TGTGCCAGCAGCTTGGTAGCCAACAATCAGCCCCAGCATTTT	CASSLVANNQPQHF
TRBD1	TRBV19	.	TRBJ2-7	13	TGTGCCAGTAGTATGACAGGGGGCTACGAGCAGTACTTC	CASSMTGGYEQYF
TRBD1	TRBV5-3	.	TRBJ1-5	18	TGTGCCAGAAGCTCTAAACGATTGACAGGGAAGGGCAATCAGCCCCAGCATTTT	CARSSKRLTGKGNQPQHF
TRBD1	TRBV6-5	.	TRBJ2-3	13	TGTGCCAGCAGGGGACAGCGAACAGATACGCAGTATTTT	CASRGQRTDTQYF
.	TRBV4-1	.	TRBJ1-2	15	TGCGCCAGCAGCCAAGAAGGGACAACAAACTATGGCTACACCTTC	CASSQEGTTNYGYTF